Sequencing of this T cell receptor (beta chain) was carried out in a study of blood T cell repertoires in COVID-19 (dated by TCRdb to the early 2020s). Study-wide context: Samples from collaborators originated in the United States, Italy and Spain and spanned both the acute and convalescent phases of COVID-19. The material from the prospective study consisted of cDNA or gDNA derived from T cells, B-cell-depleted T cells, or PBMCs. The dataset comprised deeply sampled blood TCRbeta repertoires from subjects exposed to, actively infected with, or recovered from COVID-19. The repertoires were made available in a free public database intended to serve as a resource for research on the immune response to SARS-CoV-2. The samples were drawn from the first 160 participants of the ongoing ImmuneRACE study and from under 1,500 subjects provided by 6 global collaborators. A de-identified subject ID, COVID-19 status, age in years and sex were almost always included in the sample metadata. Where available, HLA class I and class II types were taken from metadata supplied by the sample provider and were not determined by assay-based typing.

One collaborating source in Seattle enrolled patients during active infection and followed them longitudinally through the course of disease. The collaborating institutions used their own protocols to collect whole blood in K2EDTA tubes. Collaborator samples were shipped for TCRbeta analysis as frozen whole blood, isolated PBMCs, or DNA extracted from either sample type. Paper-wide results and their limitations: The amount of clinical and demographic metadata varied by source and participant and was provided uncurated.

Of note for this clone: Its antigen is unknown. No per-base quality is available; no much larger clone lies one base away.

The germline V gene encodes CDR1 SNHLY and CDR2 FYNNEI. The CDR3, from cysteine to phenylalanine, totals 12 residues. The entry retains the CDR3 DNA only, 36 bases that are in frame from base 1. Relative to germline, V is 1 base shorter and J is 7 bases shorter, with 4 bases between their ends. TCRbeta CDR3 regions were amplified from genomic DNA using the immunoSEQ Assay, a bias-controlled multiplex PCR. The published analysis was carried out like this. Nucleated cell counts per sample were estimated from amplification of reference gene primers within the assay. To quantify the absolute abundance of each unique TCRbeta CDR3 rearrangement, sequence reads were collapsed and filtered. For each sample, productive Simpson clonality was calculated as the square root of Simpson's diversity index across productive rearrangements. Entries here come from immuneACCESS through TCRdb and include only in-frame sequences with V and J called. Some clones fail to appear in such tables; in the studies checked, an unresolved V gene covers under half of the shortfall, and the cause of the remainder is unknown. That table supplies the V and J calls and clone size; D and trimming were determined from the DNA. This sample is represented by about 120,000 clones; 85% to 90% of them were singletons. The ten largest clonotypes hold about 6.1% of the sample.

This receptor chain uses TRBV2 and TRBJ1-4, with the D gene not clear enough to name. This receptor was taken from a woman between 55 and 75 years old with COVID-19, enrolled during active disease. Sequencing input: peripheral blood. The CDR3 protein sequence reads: CASSEVFEKLFF. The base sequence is TGTGCCAGCAGTGAAGTATTTGAAAAACTGTTTTTT.